One and the same sample provided the 24 T cell receptor beta chains below, sequenced in a study of T-cell memory formation after mild COVID-19. MiXCR, applied by TCRdb to the 5' RACE reads, yields one record per CDR3 protein. The repertoire consists of about 440,000 distinct CDR3 sequences, with over 15% occurring once and the leading ten covering 8.4%. The sequenced sample consisted of PBMCs or a T cell subset sorted from them (not recorded which). These receptors were obtained from an adult woman who had mild COVID-19 (a few samples of this study predate the infection). Cell type and time point are not known.

The V call is TRBV6-5, the J call TRBJ1-2; 7 bases map to TRBD1. The CDR3 is 15 residues long. The trim removed 4 bases at V and 4 bases at J, leaving 9 bases unmatched. Germline V gene data show CDR1 as MNHEY and CDR2 as SVGAGI. The CDR3 region is CASSSNTGVSYGYTF. The CDR3 DNA is TGTGCCAGCAGTTCCAACACAGGGGTGAGCTATGGCTACACCTTC.

The chain combines TRBV20-1 with TRBJ2-1, with 7 bases lining up with TRBD2. CDR1 and CDR2 from the germline V gene are DFQATT and SNEGSKA (reference sequence). V trimming: 2 bases; J trimming: 8 bases; junction bases outside the gene matches: 3. This CDR3 is 12 amino acids long. The CDR3 here is CSARRGSDEQFF. The CDR3 nucleotides are TGCAGTGCTAGACGCGGGAGTGATGAGCAGTTCTTC.

The CDR3 nucleotides read TGTGCCAGCAGTATCCGACTAGCGGGAACGGGTGAGCAGTACTTC. Its translation: CASSIRLAGTGEQYF. The chain has TRBV12-3 or TRBV12-4 and TRBJ2-7, with TRBD2 matching over 11 bases. The CDR3 extends over 15 amino acids. The J segment lost 7 bases and the V segment lost 5 bases, leaving 10 bases of the junction unmatched.

The rearrangement links TRBV7-9 to TRBJ1-2; D may be TRBD1 (5 bases). The CDR3 has 17 residues. V gave up 2 bases and J gave up 2 bases, with 18 bases separating them. Germline CDR1 reads SEHNR; CDR2 reads FQNEAQ (reference sequence). This CDR3 is CASSLPQIQEPNYGYTF. DNA of the CDR3: TGTGCCAGCAGCTTACCCCAAATACAGGAGCCGAACTATGGCTACACCTTC. Complete variable domain (other parts from reference TRBV7-9 and TRBJ1-2): DTGVSQNPRHKITKRGQNVTFRCDPISEHNRLYWYRQTLGQGPEFLTYFQNEAQLEKSRLLSDRFSAERPKGSFSTLEIQRTEQGDSAMYLCASSLPQIQEPNYGYTFGSGTRLTVV.

This clonotype has only a few counts. V is TRBV5-1 and J is TRBJ2-3, with D perhaps TRBD2 (6 bases). Trimming cost V 3 bases and J 4 bases, with 15 bases left between them. Germline loops: CDR1 SGHRS, CDR2 YFSETQ. CDR3 length equals 15 residues. The CDR3 region is CASSSGTYGPDTQYF. The CDR3 DNA reads as TGCGCCAGCAGCTCTGGGACTTACGGCCCAGATACGCAGTATTTT.

The chain links TRBV29-1 to TRBJ2-7; TRBD2 matches 8 bases. The germline gives CDR1 SQVTM, CDR2 ANQGSEA. V trimming: 6 bases; J trimming: 4 bases; junction bases outside the gene matches: 20. The CDR3 has 17 residues. CDR3 region: CSVSDPGLGSPVYEQYF. In DNA, the CDR3 is TGCAGCGTCTCCGATCCGGGACTAGGTTCTCCGGTGTACGAGCAGTACTTC.

This clonotype was counted a few times. V and J are TRBV7-2 and TRBJ2-5, with 12 bases that match TRBD2. Trimming at V came to 4 bases and at J to 4 bases, leaving 13 bases not matched to a gene. CDR3 length: 18 residues. Germline-derived CDR1 and CDR2 are SGHTA and FQGNSA. CDR3 nucleotide sequence: TGTGCCAGCAGCTCCGCTCTGACTAGCGGGAGTGGTAGAGAGACCCAGTACTTC. Amino acids: CASSSALTSGSGRETQYF.

The chain employs TRBV13 and TRBJ1-1; possible D gene TRBD1, 5 bases. Germline CDR1 and CDR2: PRHDT and FYEKMQ (reference sequence). CDR3 size: 14 residues. V lost 5 bases and J lost 1, with 11 bases in between. Written as DNA, the CDR3 is TGTGCCAGCAGCGTGGGACGGGAGAACACTGAAGCTTTCTTT. This sequence encodes CASSVGRENTEAFF. The whole variable domain, remainder taken from reference TRBV13 and TRBJ1-1, is AAGVIQSPRHLIKEKRETATLKCYPIPRHDTVYWYQQGPGQDPQFLISFYEKMQSDKGSIPDRFSAQQFSDYHSELNMSSLELGDSALYFCASSVGRENTEAFFGQGTRLTVV.

The sample holds many counts of this clonotype. For the CDR3, the DNA is TGTGCCAGCAGCTTGCTCGGGACGGCTGGAAACACCATATATTTT. It yields the protein CASSLLGTAGNTIYF. The chain joins TRBV7-3 to TRBJ1-3, with a tentative D call TRBD1 (5 bases). This CDR3 is 15 amino acids long. V gave up 3 bases and J gave up 2 bases, with 11 bases separating them. CDR1 is SGHTA, CDR2 FQGTGA, per germline.

The rearrangement links TRBV3-1 to TRBJ2-2; D gene ambiguous. Per germline, CDR1 LGHDT and CDR2 YNNKEL (reference sequence). The CDR3 length is 15 residues. V dropped 3 bases and J dropped 5 bases, with 13 bases sitting between them. CDR3 DNA: TGTGCCAGCAGCCAGCCCCCTGCTCGGACCGGGGAGCTGTTTTTT. Encoded protein: CASSQPPARTGELFF.

This clonotype has at least ten counts. The chain carries TRBV12-3 or TRBV12-4 and TRBJ1-6; TRBD1 matches at 7 bases. The CDR3 is made up of 14 amino acids. J was trimmed by 7 bases and V by 5 bases; bases with no gene match: 5. CDR3 amino acids: CASSLGQTNSPLHF. The CDR3 DNA sequence: TGTGCCAGCAGTCTGGGACAGACAAATTCACCCCTCCACTTT.

This clonotype was seen many times. One end of the junction fails to match germline, which may point to a read error. The chain has TRBV30 and TRBJ2-2, with D tentatively TRBD1 or TRBD2 (6 bases each). CDR1 is GTSNPN and CDR2 is SVGIG in the germline V gene (reference sequence). This CDR3 has 13 residues. In nucleotides, the CDR3 is TGTGCCTGGATTCCCTCGGACGGTGGAGGAGGGGGTTTT. As protein: CAWIPSDGGGGGF.

V usage is TRBV4-3 and J usage is TRBJ2-2, with TRBD1 matching over 8 bases. This CDR3 has 14 residues. CDR1 and CDR2 (germline): LGHNA, YSLEER. The V and J ends lost 1 base and 8 bases, in that order; junction bases with no gene match: 3. This CDR3 reads CASSQGTGGGELFF. CDR3 in DNA: TGCGCCAGCAGCCAAGGAACAGGGGGTGGGGAGCTGTTTTTT.

This clonotype showed up just a few times. V is TRBV7-9 and J is TRBJ2-6; 10 nucleotides align to TRBD1. V shed 3 bases, J shed 1 base, and the junction held 3 bases outside the gene matches. CDR1 and CDR2 (germline): SEHNR, FQNEAQ (reference sequence). CDR3 length: 17 residues. This chain's CDR3 is CASSLPGQGSGANVLTF. The CDR3 region has the DNA TGTGCCAGCAGCTTGCCGGGACAGGGGTCTGGGGCCAACGTCCTGACTTTC.

This clonotype showed up just a few times. The chain employs TRBV2 and TRBJ2-3, with TRBD2 as a possible D gene (6 bases). The CDR3 is made up of 16 amino acids. Germline V gene lookup returns CDR1 SNHLY and CDR2 FYNNEI. V was pared by 6 bases and J by 0 bases, with 16 bases between. The CDR3 nucleotides are TGTGCCAGCAGCAAAGCTACTAGCAGAAGCACAGATACGCAGTATTTT. Amino acid sequence: CASSKATSRSTDTQYF.

This chain uses TRBV5-1 with TRBJ1-1; D is perhaps TRBD1 (5 bases). Trimming stripped 0 bases from V and 4 bases from J, with 19 bases between. CDR3 length: 17 amino acids. Germline V lookup: CDR1 SGHRS, CDR2 YFSETQ. The chain's CDR3 is CASSLEPQGLLSTEAFF. CDR3 sequence (DNA): TGCGCCAGCAGCTTGGAGCCCCAGGGCCTACTTTCCACTGAAGCTTTCTTT.

This clonotype occurred a few times. J is TRBJ1-4 and V is TRBV30; D remains ambiguous. The germline V and J ends were trimmed by 8 bases and 0 bases, with 13 bases remaining between them. Germline V gene lookup returns CDR1 GTSNPN and CDR2 SVGIG (reference sequence). The CDR3 is 14 residues long. The CDR3 here is CAGILGPTNEKLFF. DNA of the CDR3: TGTGCCGGAATTTTGGGTCCAACTAATGAAAAACTGTTTTTT.

There are a few counts of this clonotype. The V and J genes are TRBV12-3 or TRBV12-4 and TRBJ2-5, with 10 bases lining up with TRBD2. This CDR3 has 14 amino acids. After removal of 5 bases from V and 4 bases from J, the junction contained 4 bases not matched to a gene. The CDR3 reads CASSPRLAGETQYF. Here the CDR3 DNA reads TGTGCCAGCAGTCCGAGACTAGCGGGAGAGACCCAGTACTTC.

The gene calls are TRBV4-1 and TRBJ2-7; D not certain. This CDR3 contains 13 residues. From germline, CDR1 is MGHRA and CDR2 YSYEKL. The V gene lost 0 bases and the J gene lost 3 bases, with 6 bases spanning the gap. DNA of the CDR3: TGCGCCAGCAGCCAAGATCAGGACTACGAGCAGTACTTC. Its translation is CASSQDQDYEQYF.

This sequence joins TRBV20-1 and TRBJ2-5; D ambiguous. Germline V gives CDR1 DFQATT, CDR2 SNEGSKA (reference sequence). CDR3 length equals 12 residues. Trimming left V 5 bases short and J 2 bases short, with 9 bases between. CDR3 region: CSAVSSQETQYF. In DNA, the CDR3 is TGCAGTGCTGTATCTTCTCAAGAGACCCAGTACTTC.

This clonotype was seen a handful of times. This sequence joins TRBV6-1 and TRBJ1-6; 8 bases line up with TRBD1. V lost 5 bases and J lost 5; bases outside the gene matches: 8. The CDR3 contains 16 residues. Germline values: CDR1 MNHNS, CDR2 SASEGT. CDR3 coding DNA: TGTGCCAGCAGTACCTCCTGGACAGGGAATAATTCACCCCTCCACTTT. Amino acid sequence: CASSTSWTGNNSPLHF.

The V gene is TRBV24-1, the J gene TRBJ2-5; 11 bases fit TRBD2. The CDR3 is 16 residues long. Germline loops: CDR1 KGHDR, CDR2 SFDVKD. Germline trimming cut 4 bases from V and 2 bases from J; bases unmatched to any gene: 5. CDR3 amino acids: CATSDPASGGQETQYF. The CDR3, as DNA: TGTGCCACCAGTGACCCTGCTAGCGGGGGGCAAGAGACCCAGTACTTC.

A few counts support this clonotype. This chain joins TRBV4-3 and TRBJ2-3; possible D gene TRBD2, 6 bases. V was shortened by 2 bases and J by 1 base, with 19 bases between the two germline ends. The germline CDR1 and CDR2 sequences are LGHNA and YSLEER. CDR3 size: 18 residues. The CDR3 sequence: CASSQLLRDSVRTDTQYF. The DNA for the CDR3 is TGCGCCAGCAGCCAACTCCTACGGGACTCCGTACGCACAGATACGCAGTATTTT.

The chain combines TRBV15 with TRBJ2-2; weak D call: TRBD1 (6 bases). V was clipped by 3 bases and J by 2 bases, with 10 bases between them. The CDR3 runs to 15 residues. Germline V gene lookup returns CDR1 LNHNV and CDR2 YYDKDF (reference sequence). The CDR3 DNA is TGTGCCACCAGCAGCCGGGGACAAAACACCGGGGAGCTGTTTTTT. This codes for CATSSRGQNTGELFF.